The sequence of this T cell receptor (beta chain) was determined in a study of human T cells and chemical hapten exposure. Background on the study: Weekly administration of diphenylcyclopropenone to the scalp of patients continued throughout the roughly 25-week study. Small pooled library volume differences chiefly drove per-sample TCR yield variation.

Overall study findings and caveats: DPC sensitization produced no change in TCRs with frequency above 1 in 1000.

Sample time point: pre-sensitization, week 0. This sample's treatment: therapeutic diphenylcyclopropenone sensitization with weekly scalp DPC. RNA extraction used unfractionated whole blood as the source of total RNA. Germline CDR1 SQVTM, CDR2 ANQGSEA. The CDR3 runs 14 residues. Using its own MiXCR run on the RACE reads, TCRdb lists one record per CDR3 protein. This table has under 200,000 distinct CDR3 sequences, approximately 31% appearing once. This clonotype was picked up one time. Its specificity is unknown. V and J are TRBV29-1 and TRBJ1-1, with D perhaps matching TRBD1 (6 bases). The source of this sequence is a woman in her twenties or thirties with alopecia areata. Some clones in this sample may be carry-over from other donors' samples. The specimen comprised whole blood, sampled in connection with sensitization to the hapten diphenylcyclopropenone (DPC). The CDR3 protein is CSGLMGQLNTEAFF. Here the CDR3 DNA reads TGCAGTGGCCTTATGGGACAACTGAACACTGAAGCTTTCTTT.